A selection of T cell receptor beta chains follows, all from one sample in a study of graft-versus-host responses after intestinal transplantation. Clones were sequenced by immunoSEQ multiplex PCR, and TCRdb holds only the in-frame ones, with some missing. Among about 97,000 clones listed, roughly nine tenths were seen once. These receptors' antigens are unknown. The sample in question was unstimulated CD4+ T cells sorted from spleen or lymph node cells, obtained before transplant. These receptors were obtained from a human donor who was the organ donor for an intestinal transplant. The CDR3 runs from the conserved cysteine through the conserved F or W. The order of the fields is J gene, D gene, V gene, clone size, CDR3 DNA, CDR3 protein. D genes are given only for firm matches. Clone sizes are given selectively: once, few, many, or a class where the clone is expanded.

J gene: TRBJ2-3
D gene: NA
V gene: TRBV4-2
clone size: NA
CDR3 DNA: TGTGCCAGCAGCCAAGGCGCTAGCGGCACAGATACGCAGTATTTT
CDR3 protein: CASSQGASGTDTQYF

J gene: TRBJ1-4
D gene: NA
V gene: TRBV6-7
clone size: NA
CDR3 DNA: TGTGCCAGCCCTCACAGGGTAGGTGAAAAACTGTTTTTT
CDR3 protein: CASPHRVGEKLFF

J gene: TRBJ1-6
D gene: NA
V gene: TRBV5-1
clone size: NA
CDR3 DNA: TGCGCCAGCAGCTTCGGCGGAAACTATAATTCACCCCTCCACTTT
CDR3 protein: CASSFGGNYNSPLHF

J gene: TRBJ2-5
D gene: TRBD2
V gene: TRBV7-8
clone size: NA
CDR3 DNA: TGTGCCAGCAGCTTTGAGGTAGCGGGACTACAAGAGACCCAGTACTTC
CDR3 protein: CASSFEVAGLQETQYF

J gene: TRBJ2-7
D gene: TRBD1
V gene: TRBV7-6
clone size: NA
CDR3 DNA: TGTGCCAGCAGCTTAAGTATCAGGACAGGGGGCTACGAGCAGTACTTC
CDR3 protein: CASSLSIRTGGYEQYF

J gene: TRBJ1-2
D gene: NA
V gene: TRBV6-5
clone size: once
CDR3 DNA: TGTGCCAGCAGTTACGACGGAGCTAACTATGGCTACACCTTC
CDR3 protein: CASSYDGANYGYTF

J gene: TRBJ1-4
D gene: NA
V gene: TRBV4-2
clone size: once
CDR3 DNA: TGTGCCAGCAGCCAGGCCCCCGGACAAGGCGGAGAAAAACTGTTTTTT
CDR3 protein: CASSQAPGQGGEKLFF

J gene: TRBJ2-5
D gene: NA
V gene: TRBV11-2
clone size: NA
CDR3 DNA: TGTGCCAGCAGCCTACGGGGGGAGACCCAGTACTTC
CDR3 protein: CASSLRGETQYF

J gene: TRBJ1-4
D gene: TRBD1
V gene: TRBV5-1
clone size: NA
CDR3 DNA: TGCGCCAGCACCCGGACAGGGCGGGATGATGAAAAACTGTTTTTT
CDR3 protein: CASTRTGRDDEKLFF

J gene: TRBJ1-5
D gene: NA
V gene: TRBV6-5
clone size: few
CDR3 DNA: TGTGCCAGCAGCGGCACAGGGCACAATCAGCCCCAGCATTTT
CDR3 protein: CASSGTGHNQPQHF

J gene: TRBJ2-3
D gene: TRBD2
V gene: TRBV6-1
clone size: NA
CDR3 DNA: TGTGCCAGCAGTGAACCCACGGGACTAGCGGGGTCCACAGATACGCAGTATTTT
CDR3 protein: CASSEPTGLAGSTDTQYF

J gene: TRBJ2-3
D gene: NA
V gene: TRBV7-2
clone size: NA
CDR3 DNA: TGTGCCAGCAGCTTAGTCGGGGAGGGGGTAAGCACAGATACGCAGTATTTT
CDR3 protein: CASSLVGEGVSTDTQYF

J gene: TRBJ2-7
D gene: TRBD2
V gene: TRBV5-1
clone size: NA
CDR3 DNA: TGCGCCAGCAGCTTGGTTCGGGGGGGATCCTACGAGCAGTACTTC
CDR3 protein: CASSLVRGGSYEQYF

J gene: TRBJ2-1
D gene: TRBD2
V gene: TRBV9
clone size: NA
CDR3 DNA: TGTGCCAGCAGCCAACTAGCGGGGGGACCTAATGAGCAGTTCTTC
CDR3 protein: CASSQLAGGPNEQFF

J gene: TRBJ2-7
D gene: TRBD1
V gene: TRBV27
clone size: NA
CDR3 DNA: TGTGCCAGCAGTTTTAATAGGGGGCGCAAGTCCTACGAGCAGTACTTC
CDR3 protein: CASSFNRGRKSYEQYF

J gene: TRBJ2-7
D gene: NA
V gene: TRBV6-1
clone size: NA
CDR3 DNA: TGTGCCAGCAGCCTACTCCGGGACAAGTCCTACGAGCAGTACTTC
CDR3 protein: CASSLLRDKSYEQYF

J gene: TRBJ1-1
D gene: NA
V gene: TRBV27
clone size: NA
CDR3 DNA: TGTGCCAGCGGCTCGAAGGGACATCTCGAAGCTTTCTTT
CDR3 protein: CASGSKGHLEAFF

J gene: TRBJ1-6
D gene: NA
V gene: TRBV6-5
clone size: NA
CDR3 DNA: TGTGCCAGCAGTTACAGTCAGGGGCCAAATTCACCCCTCCACTTT
CDR3 protein: CASSYSQGPNSPLHF

J gene: TRBJ1-3
D gene: NA
V gene: TRBV9
clone size: NA
CDR3 DNA: TGTGCCAGCAGCACTCTAGGGGTTCCGGGTGGAAACACCATATATTTT
CDR3 protein: CASSTLGVPGGNTIYF

J gene: TRBJ2-2
D gene: NA
V gene: TRBV6-1
clone size: NA
CDR3 DNA: TGTGCCAGCAGTGTGTGGGGGGGCCGAACCGGGGAGCTGTTTTTT
CDR3 protein: CASSVWGGRTGELFF

J gene: TRBJ2-3
D gene: TRBD2
V gene: TRBV7-3
clone size: NA
CDR3 DNA: TGTGCCAGCAGCTTAGCGGGGGGACGCACAGATACGCAGTATTTT
CDR3 protein: CASSLAGGRTDTQYF

J gene: TRBJ2-2
D gene: NA
V gene: TRBV11-2
clone size: NA
CDR3 DNA: TGTGCCAGCAGCCCCGGACTGTCGCTTGACACCGGGGAGCTGTTTTTT
CDR3 protein: CASSPGLSLDTGELFF

J gene: TRBJ1-6
D gene: TRBD1
V gene: TRBV25-1
clone size: NA
CDR3 DNA: TGTGCCAGCAGTGAATCTAGGACAGGATTTAATTCACCCCTCCACTTT
CDR3 protein: CASSESRTGFNSPLHF

J gene: TRBJ2-7
D gene: TRBD1
V gene: TRBV5-1
clone size: once
CDR3 DNA: TGCGCCAGTCATCACTCCGGGACAGGGGACGAGCAGTACTTC
CDR3 protein: CASHHSGTGDEQYF

J gene: TRBJ1-3
D gene: NA
V gene: TRBV6-1
clone size: few
CDR3 DNA: TGTGCCAGCAGTGAAGACCGTAGCTCTGGAAACACCATATATTTT
CDR3 protein: CASSEDRSSGNTIYF

J gene: TRBJ1-6
D gene: TRBD1
V gene: TRBV27
clone size: once
CDR3 DNA: TGTGCCAGCAGTCCTCTACAGGGGGCAAGGGAACCCCTCCACTTT
CDR3 protein: CASSPLQGAREPLHF

J gene: TRBJ2-2
D gene: NA
V gene: TRBV6-5
clone size: once
CDR3 DNA: TGTGCCAGCAGAGTGGGGCAGTTCACCGGGGAGCTGTTTTTT
CDR3 protein: CASRVGQFTGELFF

J gene: TRBJ2-7
D gene: TRBD2
V gene: TRBV19
clone size: NA
CDR3 DNA: TGTGCCAGTAGCCCTGGACACTCGGGGGGCTACGAGCAGTACTTC
CDR3 protein: CASSPGHSGGYEQYF

J gene: TRBJ2-5
D gene: TRBD2
V gene: TRBV7-2
clone size: NA
CDR3 DNA: TGTGCCAGCAGCTTGGGAGCGGGGGGACCCTTGACCCAGTACTTC
CDR3 protein: CASSLGAGGPLTQYF

J gene: TRBJ1-1
D gene: NA
V gene: TRBV6-5
clone size: NA
CDR3 DNA: TGTGCCAGCAGAGCAGGGCTCTATGCTCTATATGCGGCTTTCTTT
CDR3 protein: CASRAGLYALYAAFF

J gene: TRBJ1-2
D gene: NA
V gene: TRBV19
clone size: NA
CDR3 DNA: TGTGCCAGTAGTATTAGGCGGGGGCGCCACTATGGCTACACCTTC
CDR3 protein: CASSIRRGRHYGYTF

J gene: TRBJ2-7
D gene: NA
V gene: TRBV7-2
clone size: NA
CDR3 DNA: TGTGCCAGCAGCTCCAACAGGGCTTCCTACGAGCAGTACTTC
CDR3 protein: CASSSNRASYEQYF

J gene: TRBJ2-5
D gene: TRBD2
V gene: TRBV7-7
clone size: NA
CDR3 DNA: TGTGCTAGCAGCGCTCCCGGGGGGGTCCAAGAGACCCAGTACTTC
CDR3 protein: CASSAPGGVQETQYF

J gene: TRBJ1-1
D gene: TRBD1
V gene: TRBV9
clone size: NA
CDR3 DNA: TGTGCCAGCAGCGTCCAGGGGGGTCACACTGAAGCTTTCTTT
CDR3 protein: CASSVQGGHTEAFF

J gene: TRBJ2-2
D gene: TRBD1
V gene: TRBV7-3
clone size: NA
CDR3 DNA: TGTGCCAGCAGCAACGGACAGGGTGGAGGGGAGCTGTTTTTT
CDR3 protein: CASSNGQGGGELFF

J gene: TRBJ2-7
D gene: TRBD1
V gene: TRBV5-5
clone size: once
CDR3 DNA: TGTGCCAGCAGGCTTACAGGGGCTTTCTCCTACGAGCAGTACTTC
CDR3 protein: CASRLTGAFSYEQYF

J gene: TRBJ1-4
D gene: TRBD1
V gene: TRBV7-9
clone size: NA
CDR3 DNA: TGTGCCAGCAGCTTAACTTTGACAGGGCCTAATGAAAAACTGTTTTTT
CDR3 protein: CASSLTLTGPNEKLFF

J gene: TRBJ1-2
D gene: TRBD1
V gene: TRBV4-2
clone size: NA
CDR3 DNA: TGTGCCAGCAGCCAAGATGAGAGCCCAGGGGGATATGGCTACACCTTC
CDR3 protein: CASSQDESPGGYGYTF

J gene: TRBJ2-5
D gene: NA
V gene: TRBV9
clone size: NA
CDR3 DNA: TGTGCCAGCAGCGTAGTGGAGACAGAGACCCAGTACTTC
CDR3 protein: CASSVVETETQYF

J gene: TRBJ2-1
D gene: TRBD2
V gene: TRBV7-8
clone size: NA
CDR3 DNA: TGTGCCAGCAGCCGCCCACTAGCGGGGGGGCCCAATGAGCAGTTCTTC
CDR3 protein: CASSRPLAGGPNEQFF

J gene: TRBJ1-3
D gene: NA
V gene: TRBV10-3
clone size: NA
CDR3 DNA: TGTGCCATCAGCGCCGGGACTCCGAGGGCTGGAAACACCATATATTTT
CDR3 protein: CAISAGTPRAGNTIYF

J gene: TRBJ1-1
D gene: NA
V gene: TRBV7-6
clone size: NA
CDR3 DNA: TGTGCCAGCAGCTTAGTCGGGGACTCGGGGGAAGCTTTCTTT
CDR3 protein: CASSLVGDSGEAFF

J gene: TRBJ2-5
D gene: NA
V gene: TRBV9
clone size: NA
CDR3 DNA: TGTGCCAGCACTCCAGGGGGGCTCGGGGAGACCCAGTACTTC
CDR3 protein: CASTPGGLGETQYF

J gene: TRBJ2-1
D gene: TRBD2
V gene: TRBV5-6
clone size: NA
CDR3 DNA: TGTGCCAGCAGCTCGGGACTAGCGGTGTACAATGAGCAGTTCTTC
CDR3 protein: CASSSGLAVYNEQFF

J gene: TRBJ2-5
D gene: TRBD1
V gene: TRBV18
clone size: NA
CDR3 DNA: TGTGCCAGCTCACCAACGACAGGGAGAGTAGGAGAGACCCAGTACTTC
CDR3 protein: CASSPTTGRVGETQYF

J gene: TRBJ2-1
D gene: TRBD2
V gene: TRBV7-3
clone size: NA
CDR3 DNA: TGTGCCAGCAGCTTAACTAGCGGGGGGGCTGGTGAGCAGTTCTTC
CDR3 protein: CASSLTSGGAGEQFF

J gene: TRBJ2-2
D gene: NA
V gene: TRBV18
clone size: once
CDR3 DNA: TGTGCCAGCTCAGCCATTAGTGGGGCTACCGGGGAGCTGTTTTTT
CDR3 protein: CASSAISGATGELFF

J gene: TRBJ1-2
D gene: NA
V gene: TRBV4-3
clone size: NA
CDR3 DNA: TGCGCCAGCAGCCAAGAGCATCGGGGGGATGGCTACACCTTC
CDR3 protein: CASSQEHRGDGYTF

J gene: TRBJ2-3
D gene: TRBD1
V gene: TRBV2
clone size: NA
CDR3 DNA: TGTGCCAGCAGTTACACCCCCGGGACAGGGGGCGCGGGTCGCACAGATACGCAGTATTTT
CDR3 protein: CASSYTPGTGGAGRTDTQYF

J gene: TRBJ2-1
D gene: NA
V gene: TRBV7-3
clone size: NA
CDR3 DNA: TGTGCCAGCAGCCCCTACGTAGCAATCTCCTACAATGAGCAGTTCTTC
CDR3 protein: CASSPYVAISYNEQFF

J gene: TRBJ2-7
D gene: NA
V gene: TRBV7-2
clone size: once
CDR3 DNA: TGTGCCAGCAGCTTAGATTCCTGGGCAGGCGGAGAAGAGGGGCAGTACTTC
CDR3 protein: CASSLDSWAGGEEGQYF

J gene: TRBJ1-1
D gene: TRBD1
V gene: TRBV10-3
clone size: NA
CDR3 DNA: TGTGCCATCACCCGGACAGGCAACACTGAAGCTTTCTTT
CDR3 protein: CAITRTGNTEAFF

J gene: TRBJ2-7
D gene: NA
V gene: TRBV21-1
clone size: NA
CDR3 DNA: TGTGCCAGCAGCTGCCGGGACAGGGGGTACGAGCAGTACTTC
CDR3 protein: CASSCRDRGYEQYF

J gene: TRBJ1-2
D gene: NA
V gene: TRBV29-1
clone size: NA
CDR3 DNA: TGCAGCGTTGAGGGGACTGCCGGGGGCTACACCTTC
CDR3 protein: CSVEGTAGGYTF